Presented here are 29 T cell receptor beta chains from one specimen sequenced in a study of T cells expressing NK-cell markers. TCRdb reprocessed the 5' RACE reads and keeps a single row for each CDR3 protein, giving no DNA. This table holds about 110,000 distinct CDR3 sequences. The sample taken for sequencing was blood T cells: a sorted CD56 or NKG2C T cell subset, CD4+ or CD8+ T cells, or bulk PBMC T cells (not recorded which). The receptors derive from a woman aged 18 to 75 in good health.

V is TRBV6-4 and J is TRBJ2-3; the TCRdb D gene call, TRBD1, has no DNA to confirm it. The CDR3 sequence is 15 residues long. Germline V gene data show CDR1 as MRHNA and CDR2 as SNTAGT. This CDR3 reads CASSSVSGDTDTQYF.

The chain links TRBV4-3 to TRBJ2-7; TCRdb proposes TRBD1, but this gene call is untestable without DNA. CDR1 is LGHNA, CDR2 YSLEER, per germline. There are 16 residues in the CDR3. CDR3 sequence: CASSQEGQGSGYEQYF.

CDR3 sequence reads: CATRGRSDTEAFF. V usage is TRBV7-9 and J usage is TRBJ1-1. The germline V gene encodes CDR1 SEHNR and CDR2 FQNEAQ (reference sequence). There are 13 residues in the CDR3.

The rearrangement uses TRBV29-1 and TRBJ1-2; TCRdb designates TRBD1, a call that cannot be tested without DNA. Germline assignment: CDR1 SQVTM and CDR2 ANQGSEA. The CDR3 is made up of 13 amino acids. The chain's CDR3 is CSVVQGAEYGYTF.

This CDR3 reads CASSDSLGGTGELFF. V is TRBV6-5 and J is TRBJ2-2; TCRdb calls TRBD2, which cannot be checked without DNA. This CDR3 is 15 amino acids long. From germline, CDR1 is MNHEY and CDR2 SVGAGI.

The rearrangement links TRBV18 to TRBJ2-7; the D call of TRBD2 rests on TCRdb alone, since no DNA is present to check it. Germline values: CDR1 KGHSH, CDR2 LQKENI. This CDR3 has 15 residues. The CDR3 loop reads CASSNLGGGTYEQYF.

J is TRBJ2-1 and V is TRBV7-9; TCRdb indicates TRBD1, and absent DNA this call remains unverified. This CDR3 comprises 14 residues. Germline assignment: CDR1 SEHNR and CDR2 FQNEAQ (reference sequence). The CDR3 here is CASTDAAGAGEQFF.

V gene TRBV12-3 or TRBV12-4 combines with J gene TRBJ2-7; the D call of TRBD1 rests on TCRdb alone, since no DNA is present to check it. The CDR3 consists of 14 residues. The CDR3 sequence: CASSPGTATYEQYF.

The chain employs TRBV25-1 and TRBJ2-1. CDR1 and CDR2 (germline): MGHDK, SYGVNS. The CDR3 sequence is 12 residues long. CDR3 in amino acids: CASTDYYNEQFF.

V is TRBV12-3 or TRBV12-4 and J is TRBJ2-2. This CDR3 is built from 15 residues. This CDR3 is CASSFAAPNTGELFF.

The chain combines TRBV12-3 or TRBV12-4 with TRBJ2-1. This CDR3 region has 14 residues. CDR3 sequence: CASSLWVSYNEQFF.

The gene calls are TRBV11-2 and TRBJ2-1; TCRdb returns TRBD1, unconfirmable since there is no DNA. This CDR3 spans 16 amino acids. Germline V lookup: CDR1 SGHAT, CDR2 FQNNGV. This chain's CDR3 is CASSLIDRGSYNEQFF.

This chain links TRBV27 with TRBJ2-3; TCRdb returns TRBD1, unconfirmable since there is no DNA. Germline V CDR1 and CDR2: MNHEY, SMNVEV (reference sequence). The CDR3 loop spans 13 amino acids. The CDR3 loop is CASSLGGLDTQYF.

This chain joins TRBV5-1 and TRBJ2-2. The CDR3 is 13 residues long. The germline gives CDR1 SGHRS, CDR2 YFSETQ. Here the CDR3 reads CASSFGRGGELFF.

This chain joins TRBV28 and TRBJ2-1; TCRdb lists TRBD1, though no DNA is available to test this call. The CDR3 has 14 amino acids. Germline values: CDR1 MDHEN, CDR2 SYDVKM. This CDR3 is CASSLGGNGGEQFF.

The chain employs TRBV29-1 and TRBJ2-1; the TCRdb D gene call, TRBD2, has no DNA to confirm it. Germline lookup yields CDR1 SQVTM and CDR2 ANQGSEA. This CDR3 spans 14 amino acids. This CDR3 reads CSGERGRRNNEQFF.

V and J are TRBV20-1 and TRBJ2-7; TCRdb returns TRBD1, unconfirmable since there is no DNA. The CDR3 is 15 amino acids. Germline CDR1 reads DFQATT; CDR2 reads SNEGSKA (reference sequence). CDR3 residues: CSASGPGLGSYEQYF.

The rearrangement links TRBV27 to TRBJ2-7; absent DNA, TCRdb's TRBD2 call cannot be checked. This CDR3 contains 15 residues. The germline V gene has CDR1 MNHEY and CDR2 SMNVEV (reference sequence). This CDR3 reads CASSSQGPGGYEQYF.

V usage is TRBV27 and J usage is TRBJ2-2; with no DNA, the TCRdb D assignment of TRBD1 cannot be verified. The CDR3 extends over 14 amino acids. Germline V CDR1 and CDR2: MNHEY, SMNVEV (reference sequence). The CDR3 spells CASSFHRVVGELFF.

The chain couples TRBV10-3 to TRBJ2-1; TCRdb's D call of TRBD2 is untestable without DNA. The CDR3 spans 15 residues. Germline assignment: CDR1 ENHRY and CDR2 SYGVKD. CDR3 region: CAIALTEGQGNEQFF.

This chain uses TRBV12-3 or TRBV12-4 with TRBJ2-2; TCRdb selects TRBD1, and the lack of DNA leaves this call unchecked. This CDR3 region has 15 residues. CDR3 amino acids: CASSHAGIVIGELFF.

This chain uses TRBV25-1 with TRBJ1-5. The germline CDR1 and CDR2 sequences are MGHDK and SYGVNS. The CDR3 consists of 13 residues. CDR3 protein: CASSEYSNQPQHF.

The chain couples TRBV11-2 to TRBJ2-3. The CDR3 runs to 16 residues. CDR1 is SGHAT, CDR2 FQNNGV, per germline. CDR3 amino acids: CASSSGINPSTDTQYF.

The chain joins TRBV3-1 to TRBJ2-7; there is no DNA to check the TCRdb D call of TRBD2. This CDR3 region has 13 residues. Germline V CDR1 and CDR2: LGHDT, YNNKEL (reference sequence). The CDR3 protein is CASSQGRPYEQYF.

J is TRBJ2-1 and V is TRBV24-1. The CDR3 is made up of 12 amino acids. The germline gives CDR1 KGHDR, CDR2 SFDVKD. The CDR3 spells CATSDLRNEQFF.

The CDR3 spells CASSSSVASYNSPLHF. The V call is TRBV27, the J call TRBJ1-6. The V gene's germline CDR1 is MNHEY and CDR2 SMNVEV (reference sequence). This CDR3 is 16 amino acids long.

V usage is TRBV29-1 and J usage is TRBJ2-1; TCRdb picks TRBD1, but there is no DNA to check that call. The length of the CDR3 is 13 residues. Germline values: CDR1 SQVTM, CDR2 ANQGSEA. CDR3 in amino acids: CSVDWTASDEQFF.

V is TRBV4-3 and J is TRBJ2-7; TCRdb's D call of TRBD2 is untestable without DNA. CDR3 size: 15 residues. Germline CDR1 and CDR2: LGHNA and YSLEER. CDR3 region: CASSPGLAVAYEQYF.

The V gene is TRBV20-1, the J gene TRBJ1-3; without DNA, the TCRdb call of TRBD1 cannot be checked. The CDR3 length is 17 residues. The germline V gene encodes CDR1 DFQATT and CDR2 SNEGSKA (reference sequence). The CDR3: CSARDASGTASGNTIYF.